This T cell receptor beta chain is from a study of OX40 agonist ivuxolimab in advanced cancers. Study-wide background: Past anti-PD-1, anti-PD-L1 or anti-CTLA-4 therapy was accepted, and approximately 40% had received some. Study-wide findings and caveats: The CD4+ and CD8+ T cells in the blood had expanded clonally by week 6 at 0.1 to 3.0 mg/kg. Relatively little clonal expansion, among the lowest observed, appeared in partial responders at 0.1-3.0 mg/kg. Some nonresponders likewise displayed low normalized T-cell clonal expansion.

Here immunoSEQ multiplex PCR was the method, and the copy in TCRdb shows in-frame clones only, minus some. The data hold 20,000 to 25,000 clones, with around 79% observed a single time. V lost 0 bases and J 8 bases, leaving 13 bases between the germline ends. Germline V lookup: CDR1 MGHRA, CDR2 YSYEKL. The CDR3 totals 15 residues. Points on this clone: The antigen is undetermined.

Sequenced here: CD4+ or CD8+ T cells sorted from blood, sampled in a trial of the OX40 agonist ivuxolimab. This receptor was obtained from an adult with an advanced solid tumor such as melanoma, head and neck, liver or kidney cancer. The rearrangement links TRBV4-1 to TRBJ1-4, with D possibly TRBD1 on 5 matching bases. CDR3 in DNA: TGCGCCAGCAGCCAAGAGACGTACGCAGGGGAAAAACTGTTTTTT. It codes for CASSQETYAGEKLFF.